These 17 T cell receptor beta chains were all obtained from the same sample, sequenced in a study of T-cell memory formation after mild COVID-19. TCRdb reprocessed the 5' RACE reads via MiXCR and lists one record per CDR3 protein. Here the sample spans about 350,000 distinct CDR3 sequences, about 13% being singletons. Sequenced: PBMCs or a T cell subset sorted from them (not recorded which). Receptors were obtained from a man aged 18 to 35 who had mild COVID-19 (a few samples of this study predate the infection). Cell type and time point are not known.

The CDR3 spells CASSLYGLSLQFF. The CDR3 nucleotides are TGTGCCAGCAGTTTATATGGGCTCAGTTTGCAGTTCTTC. The chain uses TRBV12-3 or TRBV12-4 and TRBJ2-1; D gene ambiguous. The CDR3 length is 13 residues. Trimming cost V 2 bases and J 12 bases, with 14 bases left between them.

This clonotype was seen more than once but under ten times. The V and J genes are TRBV6-2 or TRBV6-3 and TRBJ1-2; no clear D gene. Trimming pared 8 bases from V and 1 base from J, leaving 11 bases between. The CDR3 has 13 residues. Germline assignment: CDR1 MNHEY and CDR2 SVGEGT. CDR3 residues: CASLLGLNYGYTF. CDR3 sequence (DNA): TGTGCCAGCCTCCTCGGTCTTAACTATGGCTACACCTTC.

In DNA form, the CDR3 reads TGTGCCAGCAGCTCCTCTAGTTGGGATACGCAGTATTTT. Protein product: CASSSSSWDTQYF. The J gene is TRBJ2-3, the V gene TRBV6-2 or TRBV6-3, with D hard to call. V shed 6 bases and J shed 6 bases, with 13 bases lying between them. The CDR3 spans 13 residues. CDR1 and CDR2 from the germline V gene are MNHEY and SVGEGT.

The CDR3 sequence is CASRSQGASSPLHF. CDR3 nucleotide sequence: TGTGCCAGCAGATCTCAGGGGGCTAGCTCACCCCTCCACTTT. The chain joins TRBV6-2 or TRBV6-3 to TRBJ1-6; TRBD1 agrees at 8 bases. This CDR3 comprises 14 residues. CDR1 MNHEY and CDR2 SVGEGT come from the germline V gene. V lost 6 bases and J lost 10; bases outside the gene matches: 8.

This clonotype came up a few times. The chain links TRBV29-1 to TRBJ2-2, with TRBD2 matching 8 bases. CDR1 is SQVTM, CDR2 ANQGSEA, per germline. This CDR3 has 15 residues. The V and J ends lost 4 bases and 0 bases, in that order; junction bases with no gene match: 4. For the CDR3, the DNA is TGCAGCGTTGTGCCGCGGGGGGCGAACACCGGGGAGCTGTTTTTT. It translates to CSVVPRGANTGELFF.

This rearrangement joins TRBV7-2 to TRBJ1-2; no definite D call. Between the trimmed V and J ends, which lost 3 bases and 4 bases, there was a span of 9 bases. Germline CDR1 reads SGHTA; CDR2 reads FQGNSA. The CDR3 covers 13 residues. The CDR3 protein is CASSFAGTYGYTF. The CDR3 bases are TGTGCCAGCAGCTTCGCAGGAACCTATGGCTACACCTTC.

The J gene is TRBJ1-1, the V gene TRBV23-1; 7 bases agree with TRBD1. TRBV23-1 is filed as an ORF, its function uncertain. After removal of 0 bases from V and 11 bases from J, the junction contained 12 bases not matched to a gene. This CDR3 region has 15 residues. CDR3 residues: CASSQSTGRARSAFF. CDR3 sequence (DNA): TGCGCCAGCAGTCAATCGACAGGGAGGGCCAGGTCGGCTTTCTTT.

The CDR3 region is CASSLGRTGEDTQYF. The CDR3 DNA is TGTGCCAGCAGCTTGGGCCGGACAGGGGAAGATACGCAGTATTTT. This sequence joins TRBV5-8 and TRBJ2-3; 9 bases are a match to TRBD1. Looked up from germline, CDR1 is SGHTS and CDR2 is YDEGEE. This CDR3 has 15 amino acids. V lost 0 bases and J lost 5; bases outside the gene matches: 4.

This clonotype was counted between two and nine times. The genes are TRBV11-2 and TRBJ2-5; tentatively, D is TRBD1 (5 bases). The CDR3 has 15 amino acids. Trimming removed 5 bases from V and 6 bases from J, with 19 bases in between. Germline V gene sequence: CDR1 SGHAT, CDR2 FQNNGV. CDR3 DNA: TGTGCCAGCAGCCCCAAAGTCAGGGATGGGCAGACCCAGTACTTC. Residues: CASSPKVRDGQTQYF.

This clonotype was found a few times. CDR3 sequence (DNA): TGTGCCAGCAGCCGCCATCTAACGACAGGTTGGAACACTGAAGCTTTCTTT. Its translation is CASSRHLTTGWNTEAFF. The chain employs TRBV7-2 and TRBJ1-1; D perhaps matches TRBD1 (6 bases). The CDR3 runs 17 residues. CDR1 and CDR2 from the germline V gene are SGHTA and FQGNSA. V lost 5 bases to trimming and J lost 1 base, with 20 bases between them.

This clonotype was counted only a few times. The chain carries TRBV10-2 and TRBJ2-5, with D perhaps being TRBD1 or TRBD2 (6 bases each). V lost 2 bases and J 5 bases, leaving 12 bases between the germline ends. CDR1 is WSHSY, CDR2 SAAADI, per germline. This CDR3 is built from 14 residues. The CDR3 region has the DNA TGCGCCAGCAGTGAGCCGGGGGCGGGGGAGACCCAGTACTTC. It specifies CASSEPGAGETQYF.

V usage is TRBV7-9 and J usage is TRBJ1-2, with 10 bases matching TRBD1. The V segment lost 1 base and the J segment 7 bases; nucleotides outside the gene matches: 6. Germline V gives CDR1 SEHNR, CDR2 FQNEAQ (reference sequence). The CDR3 is 15 amino acids. CDR3 sequence: CASSLGGTGEGGYTF. As DNA, the CDR3 is TGTGCCAGCAGCTTAGGAGGGACAGGGGAAGGTGGCTACACCTTC.

In this sample, this clonotype turned up a few times. This chain connects TRBV5-1 to TRBJ2-5; D unresolved. The V end lost 9 bases, the J end lost 1 base, and 13 bases lay between the germline ends. The CDR3 is 13 residues long. CDR1 and CDR2 (germline): SGHRS, YFSETQ. The CDR3 nucleotides are TGCGCCACCCGGGCAACCCCCCAAGAGACCCAGTACTTC. Translated, it gives CATRATPQETQYF.

The table lists this clonotype with many counts. The chain recombines TRBV24-1 with TRBJ1-5; D is ambiguous. The CDR3 loop spans 12 amino acids. The germline V gene has CDR1 KGHDR and CDR2 SFDVKD. CDR3 residues: CEKGDGNQPQHF. The CDR3, as DNA: TGTGAAAAGGGTGATGGCAATCAGCCCCAGCATTTT.

The table lists this clonotype with many counts. The chain employs TRBV7-7 and TRBJ1-1; the D is unclear. This CDR3 spans 13 amino acids. CDR1 is SSHAT, CDR2 FNYEAQ, per germline (reference sequence). The CDR3 reads CATSRTVNTEAFF. The CDR3 coding sequence is TGTGCTACCTCCAGAACAGTGAACACTGAAGCTTTCTTT.

The rearrangement uses TRBV12-3 or TRBV12-4 and TRBJ1-1; D is uncertain. Trimming left V 7 bases short and J 4 bases short, with 13 bases between. The CDR3 is made up of 13 amino acids. CDR3 coding DNA: TGTGCCAGCATCCTGGGCGCTGGCACTGAAGCTTTCTTT. Protein sequence: CASILGAGTEAFF.

V usage is TRBV11-2 and J usage is TRBJ1-2; D unresolved. With 5 bases removed from V and 8 bases from J, the gap between germline ends came to 15 bases. The CDR3 is 13 residues long. CDR1 and CDR2 (germline): SGHAT, FQNNGV. This CDR3 is CASSPQEYRGYTF. The CDR3 DNA sequence: TGTGCCAGCAGCCCCCAGGAGTACCGCGGCTACACCTTC.